This record looks at one T cell receptor (beta chain) sequence and its context. This CDR3 spans 19 amino acids. Profiling relied on immunoSEQ multiplex PCR, and the TCRdb table lists in-frame clones only, not all of them. The repertoire consists of 110,000 or so clones, with 83% occurring once and the leading ten covering 13%. The entry originates in a study of control samples from healthy donors and cancer patients. The sequencing sample was made of blood. The chain joins TRBV21-1 to TRBJ2-1; TRBD2 is taken as the D call from the table, unchecked against the DNA. TRBV21-1 is deemed a pseudogene. The receptor was derived from a woman aged 50 to 60 in good health. In DNA, the CDR3 is TGTGCCAGCAGCAAAGCATTTAGGGGACTAGCGGGGGGCTACAATGAGCAGTTCTTC. It encodes CASSKAFRGLAGGYNEQFF.